Listed below are T cell receptor beta chains from one sample, sequenced in a study of blood T cell repertoires in COVID-19. Assay used: immunoSEQ multiplex PCR; TCRdb lists only in-frame clones, some missing. The data hold 400,000 or so clones, with around 90% observed a single time. The source material was PBMCs or T cells enriched from blood (not recorded which). The receptor source for this set is a young man who had recovered from COVID-19. Both conserved end residues are part of each CDR3. Each record gives: V gene, J gene, D gene, clone size, CDR3 DNA, CDR3 protein. A D gene is named only where the DNA matches it firmly. A clone size is listed for some rows: how often the clone was seen (once, few, many), or a class if it is expanded.

v_gene: TRBV9
j_gene: TRBJ1-6
d_gene: .
abundance: .
CDR3nt: TGTGCCAGCAGCGTAGGCACAGGGAGAGGGGATAATTCACCCCTCCACTTT
CDR3aa: CASSVGTGRGDNSPLHF

v_gene: TRBV10-3
j_gene: TRBJ2-6
d_gene: TRBD1
abundance: .
CDR3nt: TGTGCCATCAGTGGGACAGGGTCCGGGGCCAACGTCCTGACTTTC
CDR3aa: CAISGTGSGANVLTF

v_gene: TRBV7-9
j_gene: TRBJ2-1
d_gene: TRBD1
abundance: once
CDR3nt: TGTGCCAGCAGCTTAGCGACCGGGACAGGGAATGAGCAGTTCTTC
CDR3aa: CASSLATGTGNEQFF

v_gene: TRBV15
j_gene: TRBJ1-3
d_gene: .
abundance: .
CDR3nt: TGTGCCACCAAAACCTCAGAATCTGGAAACACCATATATTTT
CDR3aa: CATKTSESGNTIYF

v_gene: TRBV19
j_gene: TRBJ2-2
d_gene: .
abundance: .
CDR3nt: TGTGCCAGTACCCAGGGCGGGGGCGCGAACACCGGGGAGCTGTTTTTT
CDR3aa: CASTQGGGANTGELFF

v_gene: TRBV28
j_gene: TRBJ2-1
d_gene: TRBD1
abundance: .
CDR3nt: TGTGCCAGCAGTCCCGCCGACAGGGACAATGAGCAGTTCTTC
CDR3aa: CASSPADRDNEQFF

v_gene: TRBV6-5
j_gene: TRBJ1-2
d_gene: .
abundance: .
CDR3nt: TGTGCCAGCAGGAAGGACAGAGACTATGGCTACACCTTC
CDR3aa: CASRKDRDYGYTF

v_gene: TRBV6-1
j_gene: TRBJ1-6
d_gene: TRBD1
abundance: few
CDR3nt: TGTGCCAGCAGTGAAGGACAGGGGGCTTCACCCCTCCACTTT
CDR3aa: CASSEGQGASPLHF

v_gene: TRBV24-1
j_gene: TRBJ1-1
d_gene: .
abundance: .
CDR3nt: TGTGCCACCAGTGCGGAGCTGAACACTGAAGCTTTCTTT
CDR3aa: CATSAELNTEAFF

v_gene: TRBV2
j_gene: TRBJ1-1
d_gene: TRBD1
abundance: .
CDR3nt: TGTGCCAGCAGAAAGACAGGGGGGAGCGCTGAAGCTTTCTTT
CDR3aa: CASRKTGGSAEAFF

v_gene: TRBV2
j_gene: TRBJ1-4
d_gene: TRBD1
abundance: .
CDR3nt: TGTGCCAGCAAAGGGACAGGGAATGAAAAACTGTTTTTT
CDR3aa: CASKGTGNEKLFF

v_gene: TRBV28
j_gene: TRBJ1-2
d_gene: TRBD1
abundance: .
CDR3nt: TGTGCCAGCAGGTCCAGGGGGGATGGCTACACCTTC
CDR3aa: CASRSRGDGYTF

v_gene: TRBV28
j_gene: TRBJ2-7
d_gene: TRBD2
abundance: .
CDR3nt: TGTGCCAGCAGTTCTAGCGGGAAGCCGTACTTC
CDR3aa: CASSSSGKPYF

v_gene: TRBV2
j_gene: TRBJ2-1
d_gene: .
abundance: .
CDR3nt: TGTGCCAGCACGACTCCTATCGCCTACAATGAGCAGTTCTTC
CDR3aa: CASTTPIAYNEQFF

v_gene: TRBV19
j_gene: TRBJ1-5
d_gene: TRBD1
abundance: .
CDR3nt: TGTGCCAGTAGCCCGCCGACAGGGTATCAGCCCCAGCATTTT
CDR3aa: CASSPPTGYQPQHF

v_gene: TRBV3-1/TRBV3-2
j_gene: TRBJ2-2
d_gene: TRBD1
abundance: .
CDR3nt: TGTGCCAGCAGCCCGGGACAGGGCACCGGGGAGCTGTTTTTT
CDR3aa: CASSPGQGTGELFF

v_gene: TRBV2
j_gene: TRBJ1-1
d_gene: .
abundance: .
CDR3nt: TGTGCCAGCCAAGGGGATGGGTACACTGAAGCTTTCTTT
CDR3aa: CASQGDGYTEAFF

v_gene: TRBV7-7
j_gene: TRBJ2-1
d_gene: TRBD2
abundance: .
CDR3nt: TGTGCCAGCGGGAGGGTAGAAGGATCGTACAATGAGCAGTTCTTC
CDR3aa: CASGRVEGSYNEQFF